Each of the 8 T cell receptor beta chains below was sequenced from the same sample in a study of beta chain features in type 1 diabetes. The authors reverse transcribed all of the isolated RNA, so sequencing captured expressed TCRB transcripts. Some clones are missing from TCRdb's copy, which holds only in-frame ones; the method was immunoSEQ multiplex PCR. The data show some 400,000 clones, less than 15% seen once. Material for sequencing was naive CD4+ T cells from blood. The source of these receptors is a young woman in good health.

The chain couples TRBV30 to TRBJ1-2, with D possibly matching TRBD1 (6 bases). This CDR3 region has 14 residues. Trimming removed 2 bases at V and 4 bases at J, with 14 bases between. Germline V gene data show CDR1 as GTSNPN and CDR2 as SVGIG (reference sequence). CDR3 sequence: CAWSSGGAGYGYTF. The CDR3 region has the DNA TGTGCCTGGAGTTCGGGGGGCGCAGGCTATGGCTACACCTTC.

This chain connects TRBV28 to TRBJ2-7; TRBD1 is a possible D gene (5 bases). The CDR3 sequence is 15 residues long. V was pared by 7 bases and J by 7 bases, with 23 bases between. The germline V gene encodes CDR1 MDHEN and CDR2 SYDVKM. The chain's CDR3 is CASKPYRQSSGEQYF. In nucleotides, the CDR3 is TGTGCCAGCAAGCCCTATCGACAGTCCTCTGGTGAGCAGTACTTC.

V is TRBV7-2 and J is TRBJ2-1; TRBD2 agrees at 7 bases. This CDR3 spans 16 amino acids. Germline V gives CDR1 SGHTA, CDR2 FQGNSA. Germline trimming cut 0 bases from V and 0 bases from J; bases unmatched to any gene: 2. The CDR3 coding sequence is TGTGCCAGCAGCTTAGCGCGGACTAGCTCCTACAATGAGCAGTTCTTC. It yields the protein CASSLARTSSYNEQFF.

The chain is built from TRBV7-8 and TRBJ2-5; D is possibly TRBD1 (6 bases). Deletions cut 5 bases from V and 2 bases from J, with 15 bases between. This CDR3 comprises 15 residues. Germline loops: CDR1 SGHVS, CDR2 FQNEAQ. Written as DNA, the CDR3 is TGTGCCAGCAGCCCCTTAGGACAGCCACAAGAGACCCAGTACTTC. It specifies CASSPLGQPQETQYF.

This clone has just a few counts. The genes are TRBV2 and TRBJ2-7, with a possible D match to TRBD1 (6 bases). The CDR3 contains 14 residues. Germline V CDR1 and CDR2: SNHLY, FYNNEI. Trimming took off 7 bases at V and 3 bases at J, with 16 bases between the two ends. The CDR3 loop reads CASNLRDIDYEQYF. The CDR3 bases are TGTGCCAGCAATCTCAGGGACATAGACTACGAGCAGTACTTC. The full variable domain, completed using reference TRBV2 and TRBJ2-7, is EPEVTQTPSHQVTQMGQEVILRCVPISNHLYFYWYRQILGQKVEFLVSFYNNEISEKSEIFDDQFSVERPDGSNFTLKIRSTKLEDSAMYFCASNLRDIDYEQYFGPGTRLTVT.

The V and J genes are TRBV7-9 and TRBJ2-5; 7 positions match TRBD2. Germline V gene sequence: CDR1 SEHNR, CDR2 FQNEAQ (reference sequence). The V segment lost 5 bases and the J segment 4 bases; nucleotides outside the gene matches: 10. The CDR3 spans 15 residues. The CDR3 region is CASSPFGGSGETQYF. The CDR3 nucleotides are TGTGCCAGCAGCCCGTTTGGCGGGAGCGGAGAGACCCAGTACTTC.

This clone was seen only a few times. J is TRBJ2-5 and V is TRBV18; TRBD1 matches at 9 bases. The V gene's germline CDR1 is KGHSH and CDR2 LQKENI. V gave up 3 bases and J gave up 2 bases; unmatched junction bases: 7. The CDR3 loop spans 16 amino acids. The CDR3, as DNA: TGTGCCAGCTCACCGACCTCGGACAGGGGACAAGAGACCCAGTACTTC. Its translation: CASSPTSDRGQETQYF.

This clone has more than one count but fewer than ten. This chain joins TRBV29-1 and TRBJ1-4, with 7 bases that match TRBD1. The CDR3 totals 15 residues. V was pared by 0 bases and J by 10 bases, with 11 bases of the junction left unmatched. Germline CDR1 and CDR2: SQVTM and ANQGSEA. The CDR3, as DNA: TGCAGCGTTGAAGATGGGGACAGACAAGTTGGAAAACTGTTTTTT. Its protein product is CSVEDGDRQVGKLFF. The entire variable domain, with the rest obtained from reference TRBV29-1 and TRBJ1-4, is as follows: SAVISQKPSRDICQRGTSLTIQCQVDSQVTMMFWYRQQPGQSLTLIATANQGSEATYESGFVIDKFPISRPNLTFSTLTVSNMSPEDSSIYLCSVEDGDRQVGKLFFGSGTQLSVL.